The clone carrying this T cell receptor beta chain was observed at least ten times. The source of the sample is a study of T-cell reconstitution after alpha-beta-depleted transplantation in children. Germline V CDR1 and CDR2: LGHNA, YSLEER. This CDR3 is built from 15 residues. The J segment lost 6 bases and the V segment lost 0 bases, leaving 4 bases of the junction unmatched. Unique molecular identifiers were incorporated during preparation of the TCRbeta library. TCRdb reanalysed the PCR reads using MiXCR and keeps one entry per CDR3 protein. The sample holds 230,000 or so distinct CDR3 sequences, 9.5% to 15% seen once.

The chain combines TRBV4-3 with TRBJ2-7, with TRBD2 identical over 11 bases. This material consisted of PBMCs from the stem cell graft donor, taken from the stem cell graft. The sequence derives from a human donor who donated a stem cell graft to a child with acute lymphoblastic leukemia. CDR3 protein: CASSQELAGVGEQYF. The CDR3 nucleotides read TGCGCCAGCAGCCAAGAACTAGCGGGAGTCGGCGAGCAGTACTTC.